The 20 T cell receptor beta chains below come from one sample, sequenced in a study of neurological immune-mediated disorders. TCRdb re-analysed the 5' RACE reads in MiXCR, keeping a single row per CDR3 protein. The table lists more than 13,000 distinct CDR3 sequences, 8% to 13% of them singletons, with roughly a quarter in the top ten. The sample was PBMCs. These receptors were taken from a woman in her thirties or forties in good health.

This clonotype is medium-sized in the sample. The J gene is TRBJ1-1, the V gene TRBV5-1; 7 positions match TRBD1. Trimming took 3 bases from V and 1 from J; bases not matched to a gene: 3. This CDR3 is built from 14 residues. In germline, CDR1 is SGHRS, CDR2 YFSETQ. CDR3 in amino acids: CASSSTGRNTEAFF. The CDR3 nucleotides are TGCGCCAGCAGCTCGACAGGGAGGAACACTGAAGCTTTCTTT.

This clonotype was counted many times. The CDR3 DNA reads TGTGCCAGCAGTTATTCCGGGACAGGACCCTACGAGCAGTACTTC. This translates into CASSYSGTGPYEQYF. This chain uses TRBV7-2 with TRBJ2-7; 8 bases fit TRBD1. Germline values: CDR1 SGHTA, CDR2 FQGNSA. Trimming took 6 bases from V and 2 from J; bases not matched to a gene: 9. The CDR3 sequence is 15 residues long. The whole variable domain, remainder taken from reference TRBV7-2 and TRBJ2-7, is GAGVSQSPSNKVTEKGKDVELRCDPISGHTALYWYRQSLGQGLEFLIYFQGNSAPDKSGLPSDRFSAERTGGSVSTLTIQRTQQEDSAVYLCASSYSGTGPYEQYFGPGTRLTVT.

This clonotype occurred many times. The chain is built from TRBV24-1 and TRBJ2-3; 9 nucleotides align to TRBD1. The germline CDR1 and CDR2 sequences are KGHDR and SFDVKD. The junction had 1 base not matched to a gene; V was cut back by 7 bases and J by 3 bases. The length of the CDR3 is 13 residues. The CDR3 DNA sequence: TGTGCCACCAGGGACAGGGGTACAGATACGCAGTATTTT. Protein product: CATRDRGTDTQYF.

By share of the sample, this clonotype is medium-sized. The rearrangement uses TRBV5-1 and TRBJ2-1; D gene ambiguous. Trimming removed 1 base at V and 7 bases at J, with 9 bases between. Germline loops: CDR1 SGHRS, CDR2 YFSETQ. The CDR3 extends over 13 amino acids. The CDR3 here is CASSLNTPNEQFF. CDR3 in DNA: TGCGCCAGCAGCTTGAATACGCCGAATGAGCAGTTCTTC.

There are many counts of this clonotype. The chain recombines TRBV5-5 with TRBJ1-5; a weak D match, TRBD1 (5 bases). The CDR3 is 12 residues long. The germline CDR1 and CDR2 sequences are SGHKS and YYEKEE (reference sequence). Trimming removed 5 bases at V and 6 bases at J, with 9 bases between. The CDR3 DNA sequence: TGTGCCAGCAGTCCCCAGGGTCAGCCCCAGCATTTT. This encodes CASSPQGQPQHF.

This clonotype was detected ten times or more. V gene TRBV5-6 combines with J gene TRBJ2-3, with 11 bases matching TRBD1. V gave up 4 bases and J gave up 7 bases; unmatched junction bases: 5. The CDR3 sequence is 14 residues long. Germline assignment: CDR1 SGHDT and CDR2 YYEEEE. This CDR3 reads CASSPDRGLNTQYF. The CDR3 region has the DNA TGTGCCAGCAGCCCGGACAGGGGGCTAAATACGCAGTATTTT.

This clonotype was seen ten or more times. V is TRBV20-1 and J is TRBJ2-1, with D possibly being TRBD2 (6 bases). Germline V lookup: CDR1 DFQATT, CDR2 SNEGSKA (reference sequence). The CDR3 has 14 residues. CDR3 protein: CAGSTGVPGNEQFF. In DNA, the CDR3 is TGCGCCGGGTCAACGGGAGTCCCTGGCAATGAGCAGTTCTTC.

The table lists this clonotype with many counts. The V and J genes are TRBV5-6 and TRBJ2-5; 9 nucleotides align to TRBD2. CDR1 is SGHDT, CDR2 YYEEEE, per germline. CDR3 size: 18 residues. V dropped 2 bases and J dropped 5; count of bases not matched to a gene: 16. This CDR3 is CASSFRLPVAGVGETQYF. In DNA, the CDR3 is TGTGCCAGCAGCTTCAGGCTCCCCGTAGCGGGAGTTGGGGAGACCCAGTACTTC.

On this clonotype itself: A read error may account for a junction end that differs from germline. The gene calls are TRBV19 and TRBJ1-1; D is ambiguous. This CDR3 is built from 12 residues. The V gene's germline CDR1 is LNHDA and CDR2 SQIVND (reference sequence). For the CDR3, the DNA is TGTGCCAGTTGTATCTGGGGCACTGAAGCTTTCTTT. Its translation is CASCIWGTEAFF.

At least ten counts were recorded for this clonotype. V usage is TRBV7-2 and J usage is TRBJ2-5; D is uncertain. There are 15 residues in the CDR3. CDR1 and CDR2 (germline): SGHTA, FQGNSA. The V end was cut by 1 base, the J end by 1 base, with 10 bases between. The CDR3 here is CASSLGWSVQETQYF. The CDR3 nucleotides read TGTGCCAGCAGCTTAGGGTGGTCGGTCCAAGAGACCCAGTACTTC.

The CDR3 DNA reads TGTGCCAGCAGGGGTGGGAGCAATCAGCCCCAGCATTTT. Its translation is CASRGGSNQPQHF. The chain links TRBV2 to TRBJ1-5; D unresolved. The germline CDR1 and CDR2 sequences are SNHLY and FYNNEI. The CDR3 spans 13 residues. The V gene lost 6 bases and the J gene lost 1 base, with 7 bases spanning the gap.

This clonotype was counted ten times or more. The chain is built from TRBV29-1 and TRBJ1-2; D may be TRBD1 (5 bases). Germline V lookup: CDR1 SQVTM, CDR2 ANQGSEA. The CDR3 extends over 14 amino acids. Deletions cut 0 bases from V and 8 bases from J, with 16 bases between. For the CDR3, the DNA is TGCAGCGTTGAAGATCTTAGGGGCTCTGGGGGCTACACCTTC. Translating it yields CSVEDLRGSGGYTF.

This clonotype has a count of ten or more. This chain links TRBV20-1 with TRBJ2-7, with 7 positions matching TRBD1. Germline CDR1 reads DFQATT; CDR2 reads SNEGSKA (reference sequence). The CDR3 loop spans 13 amino acids. Trimming took 1 base from V and 3 from J; bases not matched to a gene: 3. The chain's CDR3 is CSARVNRGYEQYF. The DNA for the CDR3 is TGCAGTGCTAGAGTTAACAGGGGCTACGAGCAGTACTTC.

This clonotype is deemed medium-sized (0.01 to 0.1%). CDR3 region: CSSGEASGGTEQFF. For the CDR3, the DNA is TGCAGCTCCGGTGAGGCTAGCGGGGGGACTGAGCAGTTCTTC. The V gene is TRBV29-1, the J gene TRBJ2-1, with 11 positions matching TRBD2. The CDR3 extends over 14 amino acids. After removal of 8 bases from V and 9 bases from J, the junction contained 12 bases not matched to a gene. Germline V CDR1 and CDR2: SQVTM, ANQGSEA.

The table lists this clonotype with many counts. The chain joins TRBV7-2 to TRBJ2-4; 8 bases map to TRBD2. The junction had 6 bases not matched to a gene; V was cut back by 8 bases and J by 6 bases. Germline V gene lookup returns CDR1 SGHTA and CDR2 FQGNSA. CDR3 length: 13 residues. The CDR3 nucleotides are TGTGCCAGCGGACGGGCGGGAGGAAACATTCAGTACTTC. Amino acid sequence: CASGRAGGNIQYF.

Many counts were recorded for this clonotype. V usage is TRBV7-8 and J usage is TRBJ1-3, with D hard to call. With 1 base removed from V and 2 bases from J, the gap between germline ends came to 9 bases. This CDR3 has 15 amino acids. Germline-derived CDR1 and CDR2 are SGHVS and FQNEAQ. CDR3 region: CASSLGPGAGNTIYF. The CDR3 nucleotides are TGTGCCAGCAGCTTAGGGCCAGGAGCTGGAAACACCATATATTTT.

This clonotype was detected ten times or more. The V gene is TRBV7-3, the J gene TRBJ2-1; 10 bases map to TRBD2. V was pared by 2 bases and J by 9 bases, with 4 bases of the junction left unmatched. Germline assignment: CDR1 SGHTA and CDR2 FQGTGA. The CDR3 runs 14 residues. The CDR3 is CASSLGAGGTEQFF. CDR3 nucleotides: TGTGCCAGCAGCTTAGGAGCGGGGGGGACTGAGCAGTTCTTC.

CDR3 sequence: CATSGLLTGKTGEQFF. The CDR3 region has the DNA TGTGCCACCAGTGGGCTTCTGACCGGGAAAACGGGTGAGCAGTTCTTC. The genes are TRBV24-1 and TRBJ2-1; TRBD2 might be the D (5 bases). The V end was cut by 5 bases, the J end by 9 bases, with 22 bases between. Germline loops: CDR1 KGHDR, CDR2 SFDVKD. This CDR3 is 16 amino acids long.

This clonotype has ten or more counts. V is TRBV7-6 and J is TRBJ2-1; D gene ambiguous. The length of the CDR3 is 19 residues. Germline V gene sequence: CDR1 SGHVS, CDR2 FNYEAQ. Trimming shortened V by 1 base and J by 0 bases, and 19 bases separated the two germline ends. The CDR3 bases are TGTGCCAGCAGCTTAGAGACCCTACAAGGGATTAGCTCCTACAATGAGCAGTTCTTC. Amino acid sequence: CASSLETLQGISSYNEQFF.

This clonotype was seen at least ten times. The chain uses TRBV19 and TRBJ1-5; 8 nucleotides align to TRBD1. This CDR3 is 15 amino acids long. The germline gives CDR1 LNHDA, CDR2 SQIVND (reference sequence). V lost 6 bases to trimming and J lost 0 bases; unmatched junction nucleotides: 4. CDR3 coding DNA: TGTGCCAGTAGCATCGGACAGGGTAGCAATCAGCCCCAGCATTTT. It specifies CASSIGQGSNQPQHF. The whole variable domain, filled in from reference TRBV19 and TRBJ1-5, reads DGGITQSPKYLFRKEGQNVTLSCEQNLNHDAMYWYRQDPGQGLRLIYYSQIVNDFQKGDIAEGYSVSREKKESFPLTVTSAQKNPTAFYLCASSIGQGSNQPQHFGDGTRLSIL.